These T cell receptor beta chains were read from a single sample in a study of T cells in Graves' hyperthyroidism and ophthalmopathy. TCRdb re-derived calls from the multiplex PCR reads in MiXCR, one entry per CDR3 protein. This table has about 570,000 distinct CDR3 sequences, 14% appearing once. Source material: blood. The receptors come from a woman in her thirties or forties with Graves' hyperthyroidism. Each CDR3 is given without its conserved first and last residue.

v_gene,j_gene,CDR3aa
TRBV29-1,TRBJ2-3,SVDGDTDTQY
TRBV6-5,TRBJ2-1,ASTKGGGLYNEQF
TRBV28,TRBJ1-1,ASSVTTGITEAF
TRBV5-5,TRBJ2-3,ASSLGARLAVTDTQY
TRBV5-5,TRBJ2-1,ASSAQGYNEQF
TRBV10-1,TRBJ1-2,ASSWIGQGLIYGYT
TRBV3-1,TRBJ2-2,ASSPDSKRDTGELF
TRBV20-1,TRBJ1-1,SARDSGGAGTEAF
TRBV10-3,TRBJ2-2,AISGGTTNTGELF
TRBV4-1,TRBJ2-7,ASSQDRLAVYEQY
TRBV27,TRBJ2-1,ASSYTSGRRNEQF
TRBV24-1,TRBJ2-1,ATSEGGNERF
TRBV7-6,TRBJ2-2,ASSPGQGAHGELF
TRBV20-1,TRBJ2-7,SARRDPSYEQY
TRBV5-1,TRBJ2-7,ASSLEPGTSYEQY
TRBV30,TRBJ1-4,AWSVPLEKLF
TRBV20-1,TRBJ2-1,SATGISGSYNEQF
TRBV5-1,TRBJ2-1,ASSVGLAGGRPSYNEQF
TRBV4-1,TRBJ1-4,ASSPQGIREKLF
TRBV6-5,TRBJ2-7,ASSYDIYEQY
TRBV5-1,TRBJ2-7,ASSVGDRYEQY
TRBV7-3,TRBJ1-5,ASSLMGQLSNQPQH
TRBV11-1,TRBJ2-7,ASSQRPDGDEQY
TRBV28,TRBJ1-5,ASSPGSGARGQPQH
TRBV27,TRBJ2-2,ASRGMEGELF
TRBV30,TRBJ1-5,AWSVSRNQPQH
TRBV20-1,TRBJ2-1,SASVLAGYNEQF
TRBV2,TRBJ2-1,ASIPSLSRGNEQF
TRBV7-3,TRBJ2-3,ASSLNGGFGTDTQY
TRBV12-3/TRBV12-4,TRBJ1-4,ASSSGQGQVEKLF
TRBV27,TRBJ2-5,ASSSAGTGGVGTQY
TRBV10-3,TRBJ2-2,ATGSAQGAGELF
TRBV14,TRBJ2-3,ASSQALAGEGTDTQY
TRBV6-2/TRBV6-3,TRBJ2-2,ASSAETVNTGELF
TRBV9,TRBJ2-7,ASGGAEAYEQY
TRBV7-9,TRBJ2-7,ASSLGTSGRYEQY
TRBV30,TRBJ2-7,AWSRPSGVLSYEQY
TRBV9,TRBJ2-7,ASSENSGEQY
TRBV5-6,TRBJ2-7,ASTTRSGAEYEQY
TRBV12-3/TRBV12-4,TRBJ1-2,ASSPYSGTGGPTGYGYT
TRBV5-1,TRBJ2-7,ASSLGAGQSYEQY